This T cell receptor beta chain was sequenced during a study of blood T cell repertoires in COVID-19. At the level of the study: Sample material is recorded as cDNA or gDNA derived from T cells, B-cell-depleted T cells, or PBMCs.

With 0 bases clipped from V and 2 bases from J, the junction kept 7 bases outside the gene matches. Germline assignment: CDR1 SGHRS and CDR2 YFSETQ. This CDR3 contains 17 residues. Produced via immunoSEQ multiplex PCR; TCRdb's table is partial and in-frame only. The sample yields a few hundred thousand clones, roughly 85% seen once. This TCR was recovered from a human donor in a cohort sampled during active COVID-19. Sequenced: peripheral blood. The V call is TRBV5-1, the J call TRBJ2-3; the match to TRBD2 covers 9 bases. CDR3 loop: CASSLDLAGGDTDTQYF. The DNA of the CDR3 is TGCGCCAGCAGCTTGGATCTCGCGGGGGGGGACACAGATACGCAGTATTTT.